The sequence of this TCR beta chain was determined in a study of blood T cell repertoires in COVID-19. Overall study context: Samples came from the United States, Italy and Spain, spanning acute and convalescent COVID-19.

V was clipped by 4 bases and J by 1 base; unmatched bases: 2. CDR3 size: 14 residues. Looked up from germline, CDR1 is MNHEY and CDR2 is SVGAGI. As handled by the study authors: For nucleated cells, counts were estimated from reference gene primer amplification. Sequencing was performed with immunoSEQ multiplex PCR; in TCRdb, only in-frame clones are kept and a portion is missing. V, J and clone size derive from that table, while D and trimming were established from the DNA sequence. This sample yields about 38,000 clones, of which approximately 91% are seen a single time; roughly 30% belongs to the top ten.

This rearrangement joins TRBV6-5 to TRBJ1-2; TRBD1 aligns across 8 bases. What was sequenced was peripheral blood. The source is a man in his sixties or seventies with active COVID-19. The CDR3: CASSSTGDNYGYTF. Written as DNA, the CDR3 is TGTGCCAGCAGTTCGACAGGGGATAACTATGGCTACACCTTC.